This T cell receptor beta chain emerged from a study of CD8 T cells in Susac syndrome. About the research overall: Among the sequenced Susac syndrome patients, roughly six had active disease while about 8 were in remission.

With random hexamers, reverse transcription was performed on about 0.45 to 1 ug of RNA. From the immunoSEQ multiplex PCR reads, TCRdb called clonotypes with MiXCR, one entry per CDR3 protein. This sample has 70,000 to 100,000 distinct CDR3 sequences, with roughly 95% found just once. TCR beta sequences were obtained from blood CD8+ and CD4+ T cells. The CDR3 has 17 residues. The rearrangement uses TRBV1 and TRBJ2-7; the listed D gene, TRBD2, was not tested against the DNA. TRBV1 is given as a pseudogene. Sequencing input: CD8+ T cells from PBMCs. The sequence was collected from a human donor with Susac syndrome. The CDR3: CTSSQDLRASPTYEQYF. The CDR3 coding sequence is TGCACCAGCAGCCAAGATCTACGGGCTAGCCCGACCTACGAGCAGTACTTC.